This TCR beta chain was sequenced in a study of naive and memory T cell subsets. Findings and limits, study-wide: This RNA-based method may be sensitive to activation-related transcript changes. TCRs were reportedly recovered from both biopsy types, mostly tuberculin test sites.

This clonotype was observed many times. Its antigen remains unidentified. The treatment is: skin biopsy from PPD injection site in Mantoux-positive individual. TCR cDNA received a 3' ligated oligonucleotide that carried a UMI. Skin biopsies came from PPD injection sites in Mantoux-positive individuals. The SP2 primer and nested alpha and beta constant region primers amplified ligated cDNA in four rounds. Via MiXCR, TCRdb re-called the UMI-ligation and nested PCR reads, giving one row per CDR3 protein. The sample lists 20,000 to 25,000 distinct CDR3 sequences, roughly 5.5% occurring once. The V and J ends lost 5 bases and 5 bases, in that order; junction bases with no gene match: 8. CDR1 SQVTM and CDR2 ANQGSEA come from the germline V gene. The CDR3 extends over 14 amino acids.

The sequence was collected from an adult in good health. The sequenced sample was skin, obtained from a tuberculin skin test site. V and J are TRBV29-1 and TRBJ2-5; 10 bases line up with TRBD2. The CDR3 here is CSVPGLAMGETQYF. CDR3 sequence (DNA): TGCAGCGTTCCGGGACTAGCGATGGGGGAGACCCAGTACTTC.